This T cell receptor (beta chain) was sequenced during a study of immune characterization of retroperitoneal liposarcoma. TCRdb processed the PCR reads anew with MiXCR; each CDR3 protein has one entry. The sample has roughly 8,200 distinct CDR3 sequences, more than 35% seen once; the top ten hold more than 9%. V shed 5 bases and J 5 bases; nucleotides not matched to a gene: 8. CDR1 SGHTA and CDR2 FQGNSA come from the germline V gene. The CDR3 consists of 16 residues. The chain joins TRBV7-2 to TRBJ1-6, with 8 bases aligning to TRBD1. The TCR originated in a male donor with retroperitoneal liposarcoma. Sequencing was carried out using tumor tissue. CDR3 sequence (DNA): TGTGCCAGCAGCCTGTCGACAGGGGCGAATAATTCACCCCTCCACTTT. Protein: CASSLSTGANNSPLHF.